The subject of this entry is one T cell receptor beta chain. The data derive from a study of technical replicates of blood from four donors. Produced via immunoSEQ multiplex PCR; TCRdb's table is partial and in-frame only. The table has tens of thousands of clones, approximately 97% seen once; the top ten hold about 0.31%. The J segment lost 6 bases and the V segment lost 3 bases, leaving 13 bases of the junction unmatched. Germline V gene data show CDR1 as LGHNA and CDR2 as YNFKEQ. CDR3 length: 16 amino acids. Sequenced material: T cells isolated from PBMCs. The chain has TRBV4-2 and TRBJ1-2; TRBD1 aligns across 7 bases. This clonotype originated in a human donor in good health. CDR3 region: CASSQNSGQAAHGYTF. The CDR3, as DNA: TGTGCCAGCAGCCAGAACTCCGGACAGGCAGCTCATGGCTACACCTTC.